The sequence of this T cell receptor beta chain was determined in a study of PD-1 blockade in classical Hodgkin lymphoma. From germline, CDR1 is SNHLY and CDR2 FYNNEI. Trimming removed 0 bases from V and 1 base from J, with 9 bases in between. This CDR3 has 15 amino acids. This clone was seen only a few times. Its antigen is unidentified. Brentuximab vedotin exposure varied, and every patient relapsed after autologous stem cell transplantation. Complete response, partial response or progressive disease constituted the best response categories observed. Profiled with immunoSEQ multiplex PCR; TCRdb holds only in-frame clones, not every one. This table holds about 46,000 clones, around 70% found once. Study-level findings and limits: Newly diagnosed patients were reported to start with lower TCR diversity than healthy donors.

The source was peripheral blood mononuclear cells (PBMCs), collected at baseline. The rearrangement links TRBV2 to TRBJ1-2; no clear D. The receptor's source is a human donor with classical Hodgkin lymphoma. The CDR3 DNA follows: TGTGCCAGCAGTGAAGCGGGGTGGAGTAACTATGGCTACACCTTC. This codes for CASSEAGWSNYGYTF.